The text below deals with one T cell receptor (beta chain). The CDR3 totals 16 residues. Germline CDR1 LGHDT, CDR2 YNNKEL (reference sequence). Trimming cost V 4 bases and J 7 bases, with 22 bases left between them. The data are from a study of blood T cell repertoires in COVID-19. Turning to the study itself: From T cells, B-cell-depleted T cells, or PBMCs came the material, which was cDNA or gDNA.

Sequenced by immunoSEQ multiplex PCR; TCRdb stores in-frame clones only, minus some. Counted here are 200,000 to 300,000 clones, roughly 80% occurring once; the ten biggest clones make up roughly a tenth. The genes are TRBV3-1 (or the pseudogene TRBV3-2) and TRBJ1-2; D may be TRBD1 (5 bases). This clonotype originated in a woman over 75 with acute or convalescent COVID-19. Specimen: peripheral blood. CDR3 in DNA: TGTGCCAGCAGCCCCCCGGGACTCCAGGGAGGCTCTGGCTACACCTTC. Protein product: CASSPPGLQGGSGYTF.